Each of the 4 T cell receptor beta chains below was sequenced from the same sample in a study of blood T cell repertoires in COVID-19. The protocol was immunoSEQ multiplex PCR, while the TCRdb copy is restricted to in-frame clones and leaves out a portion. The repertoire includes about 80,000 clones, around 80% of them detected once, and approximately 12% sits in the top ten. The sample consisted of peripheral blood. The receptors stem from a man aged 80 or over with acute or convalescent COVID-19.

The count of this clone is one. V usage is TRBV19 and J usage is TRBJ1-2; 8 bases agree with TRBD1. CDR3 length: 15 amino acids. Looked up from germline, CDR1 is LNHDA and CDR2 is SQIVND (reference sequence). Losses at the gene ends were 6 bases for V and 5 bases for J; bases not matched to a gene: 11. The DNA for the CDR3 is TGTGCCAGTAGGGGGACAGGCCGCGAAGTGTATGGCTACACCTTC. Translation gives CASRGTGREVYGYTF. The full variable domain, rest sourced from reference TRBV19 and TRBJ1-2, is DGGITQSPKYLFRKEGQNVTLSCEQNLNHDAMYWYRQDPGQGLRLIYYSQIVNDFQKGDIAEGYSVSREKKESFPLTVTSAQKNPTAFYLCASRGTGREVYGYTFGSGTRLTVV.

The chain combines TRBV7-6 with TRBJ2-5, with D possibly TRBD2 on 6 matching bases. The CDR3 has 15 amino acids. Germline CDR1 SGHVS, CDR2 FNYEAQ. The CDR3 sequence: CAQPSGEEREKTQYF. The CDR3 DNA sequence: TGTGCTCAGCCCTCGGGGGAGGAGAGAGAAAAGACCCAGTACTTC. Looking up the rest from reference TRBV7-6 and TRBJ2-5 gives the full variable domain: GAGVSQSPRYKVTKRGQDVALRCDPISGHVSLYWYRQALGQGPEFLTYFNYEAQQDKSGLPNDRFSAERPEGSISTLTIQRTEQRDSAMYRCAQPSGEEREKTQYFGPGTRLLVL.

There are a few counts of this clone. The chain joins TRBV19 to TRBJ1-5; 8 nucleotides agree with TRBD1. Trimming at V came to 9 bases and at J to 2 bases, leaving 3 bases not matched to a gene. The CDR3 has 13 residues. Per germline, CDR1 LNHDA and CDR2 SQIVND (reference sequence). This CDR3 is CASNRGGNQPQHF. The CDR3 coding sequence is TGTGCCAGCAACAGGGGGGGCAATCAGCCCCAGCATTTT.

The chain recombines TRBV19 with TRBJ1-2, with D unclear. The V gene's germline CDR1 is LNHDA and CDR2 SQIVND (reference sequence). The V end was cut by 3 bases, the J end by 4 bases, with 12 bases between. The CDR3 consists of 14 residues. This chain's CDR3 is CASSIGGISYGYTF. As DNA, the CDR3 is TGTGCCAGTAGTATTGGCGGTATTAGCTATGGCTACACCTTC.